The clone carrying this TCR beta chain was observed at least ten times. Trimming pared 0 bases from V and 1 base from J, leaving 9 bases between. This CDR3 is 14 amino acids long. Germline CDR1 DFQATT, CDR2 SNEGSKA (reference sequence). The data originate from a study of T cells in Graves' hyperthyroidism and ophthalmopathy. Any symptoms of ophthalmopathy came after the first hyperthyroidism diagnosis, from which the blood sample dates. The CDR3 regions of TCR beta were amplified from RNA transcripts. HTBI primers were employed in a first-round RT-PCR of the TCR CDR3. TCRdb analysed the multiplex PCR reads with MiXCR anew, one entry per CDR3 protein. The sample carries approximately 400,000 distinct CDR3 sequences, about 13% recorded once.

The clonotype was recovered from a man aged 30 to 39 with Graves' hyperthyroidism that later progressed to Graves' ophthalmopathy. The sequencing input was blood. The rearrangement links TRBV20-1 to TRBJ1-2; D unresolved. The DNA for the CDR3 is TGCAGTGCTAGAGATCCGGCTGGTAACTATGGCTACACCTTC. The encoded protein is CSARDPAGNYGYTF.